The TCR beta chain described here comes from a study of blood T cell repertoires in COVID-19. The overall study: Acute-phase and convalescent COVID-19 samples originated in the United States, Italy and Spain.

In germline, CDR1 is SGDLS, CDR2 YYNGEE. Trimming stripped 4 bases from V and 1 base from J, with 11 bases between. The CDR3 spans 14 residues. Profiled with immunoSEQ multiplex PCR; TCRdb holds only in-frame clones, not every one. The sample holds over 100,000 clones; 86% are singletons and the top ten take around 4.7%. The chain has TRBV9 and TRBJ1-2; weak D call: TRBD1 (5 bases). Material: peripheral blood. The source of this sequence is a man aged 35 to 55 with acute or convalescent COVID-19. The CDR3 protein is CASSSQGVNYGYTF. CDR3 nucleotides: TGTGCCAGCAGCTCCCAAGGGGTTAACTATGGCTACACCTTC. The entire variable domain, with the rest obtained from reference TRBV9 and TRBJ1-2, is as follows: DSGVTQTPKHLITATGQRVTLRCSPRSGDLSVYWYQQSLDQGLQFLIQYYNGEERAKGNILERFSAQQFPDLHSELNLSSLELGDSALYFCASSSQGVNYGYTFGSGTRLTVV.